This TCR beta chain was captured by sequencing in a study of early stage breast cancer tumors. Measured with immunoSEQ multiplex PCR; TCRdb has only the in-frame clones, and not every one. The repertoire includes approximately 17,000 clones, around 83% of them detected once, and more than 1.5% sits in the top ten. The sequencing sample was made of blood. This receptor was obtained from a person between 65 and 79 years old with breast cancer.

The CDR3, as DNA: TGTGCCAGCAGTGGCCCCAGACAGGGGGTGTATGGCTACACCTTC. Amino acid sequence: CASSGPRQGVYGYTF. The gene calls are TRBV2 and TRBJ1-2; 9 nucleotides line up with TRBD1. CDR3 length: 15 amino acids. Germline loops: CDR1 SNHLY, CDR2 FYNNEI. Trimming removed 4 bases from V and 5 bases from J; junction bases left unmatched: 8.